This record covers a single T cell receptor beta chain. Its antigen is as yet unknown. These data are taken from a study of T and B cells in COVID-19 patients. At the level of the study: COVID-19 patients gave peripheral blood either during active infection or after recovery. Study findings and constraints: In COVID-19 patients, T cell receptor beta variable and joining gene use was reportedly strongly skewed. Blood from mildly ill patients while symptomatic, and early samples from severe cases, were scarce. Clonality of TRB repertoires was high in active COVID-19; recovery brought above-healthy diversity and richness.

BIOMED2 TRB-A/B primer pools were used in multiplex TRB PCR. TCRdb analysed the multiplex PCR reads with MiXCR anew, one entry per CDR3 protein. This table holds roughly 5,400 distinct CDR3 sequences, about 26% found once. V shed 6 bases and J shed 4 bases, with 18 bases lying between them. The V gene's germline CDR1 is MDHEN and CDR2 SYDVKM. The CDR3 runs to 16 residues. Blood genomic DNA input for TRB amplification was roughly 250-500 ng. The receptor was derived from a human donor with active COVID-19. The chain is built from TRBV28 and TRBJ2-2, with D possibly being TRBD2 (5 bases). The sample was blood. CDR3 nucleotide sequence: TGTGCCAGCAGCCTACCGGACTGGGCGCTCACCGGGGAGCTGTTTTTT. Amino acids: CASSLPDWALTGELFF.